These 14 T cell receptor beta chains were sequenced from one sample in a study of human T cells and chemical hapten exposure. Time point noted: patch test 1, 2 weeks after DPC sensitization. The treatment denotes: therapeutic diphenylcyclopropenone sensitization with weekly scalp DPC. TCRdb recomputed calls from the RACE reads with MiXCR, one row per CDR3 protein. Among about 340,000 distinct CDR3 sequences listed, approximately 6.3% were seen once. The sequenced sample was whole blood, obtained in connection with sensitization to the hapten diphenylcyclopropenone (DPC). These receptors all come from a woman younger than 35 with alopecia areata. Some clones in this sample may be carry-over from other donors' samples.

Only a few counts were recorded for this clonotype. The chain couples TRBV27 to TRBJ1-6; D is possibly TRBD1 (6 bases). Trimming removed 1 base at V and 10 bases at J, with 11 bases between. This CDR3 has 14 amino acids. Germline V gene sequence: CDR1 MNHEY, CDR2 SMNVEV (reference sequence). In DNA form, the CDR3 reads TGTGCCAGCAGTTTATACAGGGCAGGCTCACCCCTCCACTTT. This sequence encodes CASSLYRAGSPLHF.

At least ten counts were recorded for this clonotype. The V gene is TRBV7-8, the J gene TRBJ1-6, with a tentative D call TRBD1 (5 bases). The CDR3 has 15 residues. V lost 0 bases, J lost 10 bases, and 13 bases lay in between. Germline V gene sequence: CDR1 SGHVS, CDR2 FQNEAQ. CDR3 DNA: TGTGCCAGCAGCTTAGCCGTGCAGGGAAACTCACCCCTCCACTTT. This encodes CASSLAVQGNSPLHF.

The chain links TRBV6-2 or TRBV6-3 to TRBJ2-7; no clear D. CDR3 length: 12 residues. Germline V gene sequence: CDR1 MNHEY, CDR2 SVGEGT. The ends were cut back, 4 bases at V and 6 bases at J, with 10 bases in the middle. This chain's CDR3 is CASSLFTGEQYF. Written as DNA, the CDR3 is TGTGCCAGCAGTTTATTCACGGGCGAGCAGTACTTC.

With respect to this clonotype: At one boundary the junction diverges from the germline segment, which might be a read error. The CDR3 DNA reads TGTGCCAGCAGGAACCGGGACAGGGGCAAATCCTTC. It specifies CASRNRDRGKSF. The chain uses TRBV28 and TRBJ1-2; 10 bases map to TRBD1. Germline-derived CDR1 and CDR2 are MDHEN and SYDVKM. The CDR3 loop spans 12 amino acids.

This clonotype appeared many times. The chain uses TRBV7-9 and TRBJ1-1; D is perhaps TRBD1 (5 bases). Germline V gene lookup returns CDR1 SEHNR and CDR2 FQNEAQ (reference sequence). The CDR3 sequence is 12 residues long. Trimming left V 11 bases short and J 5 bases short, with 15 bases between. The CDR3 DNA sequence: TGTGCCGGGGGGTTATTGCTGACTGAAGCTTTCTTT. Amino acids: CAGGLLLTEAFF. Variable domain in full (rest from reference TRBV7-9 and TRBJ1-1): DTGVSQNPRHKITKRGQNVTFRCDPISEHNRLYWYRQTLGQGPEFLTYFQNEAQLEKSRLLSDRFSAERPKGSFSTLEIQRTEQGDSAMYLCAGGLLLTEAFFGQGTRLTVV.

In its sample, this clonotype was seen a few times. The J gene is TRBJ1-1, the V gene TRBV4-2; unclear D gene. This CDR3 has 14 residues. CDR1 and CDR2 from the germline V gene are LGHNA and YNFKEQ. V lost 1 base to trimming and J lost 1 base, with 7 bases between them. In DNA form, the CDR3 reads TGTGCCAGCAGCCAAGCTCCCGAGAACACTGAAGCTTTCTTT. This codes for CASSQAPENTEAFF.

J is TRBJ2-7 and V is TRBV28; the D gene could be TRBD1 or TRBD2 (6 bases each). CDR3 length equals 14 residues. Germline V gene data show CDR1 as MDHEN and CDR2 as SYDVKM. V shed 2 bases and J shed 7 bases, with 15 bases lying between them. CDR3 region: CASSLRVGGGEQYF. CDR3 nucleotide sequence: TGTGCCAGCAGTTTACGTGTCGGGGGCGGAGAGCAGTACTTC. The whole variable domain, remainder taken from reference TRBV28 and TRBJ2-7, is DVKVTQSSRYLVKRTGEKVFLECVQDMDHENMFWYRQDPGLGLRLIYFSYDVKMKEKGDIPEGYSVSREKKERFSLILESASTNQTSMYLCASSLRVGGGEQYFGPGTRLTVT.

This chain joins TRBV13 and TRBJ1-3; D is possibly TRBD1 (5 bases). This CDR3 has 14 amino acids. Germline V gene data show CDR1 as PRHDT and CDR2 as FYEKMQ (reference sequence). The V gene lost 5 bases and the J gene lost 2 bases, with 10 bases spanning the gap. As DNA, the CDR3 is TGTGCCAGCAGCCCCCAGGGAGCTGGAAACACCATATATTTT. Amino acids: CASSPQGAGNTIYF.

The V gene is TRBV7-2, the J gene TRBJ1-1; 7 bases match TRBD1. Looked up from germline, CDR1 is SGHTA and CDR2 is FQGNSA. The CDR3 length is 14 residues. Trimming removed 6 bases from V and 4 bases from J; junction bases left unmatched: 8. CDR3 protein: CASRSSGGPTEAFF. Written as DNA, the CDR3 is TGTGCCAGCAGATCATCAGGGGGTCCCACTGAAGCTTTCTTT.

Many counts were recorded for this clonotype. J is TRBJ2-3 and V is TRBV10-3; perhaps TRBD1 as D (6 bases). Per germline, CDR1 ENHRY and CDR2 SYGVKD. V lost 3 bases and J 4 bases, leaving 29 bases between the germline ends. The CDR3 spans 20 residues. CDR3 coding DNA: TGTGCCATCAGTGAATCAACAGGGAACCTGATCCCTGGGGGATCAGATACGCAGTATTTT. As protein: CAISESTGNLIPGGSDTQYF.

This clonotype was seen only a few times. The chain joins TRBV11-2 to TRBJ2-4, with 13 bases lining up with TRBD2. The CDR3 contains 16 residues. J gave up 5 bases and V 5 bases, and 6 bases lay outside the gene matches. Germline-derived CDR1 and CDR2 are SGHAT and FQNNGV. CDR3 region: CASSQTSGGPENIQYF. The CDR3 DNA follows: TGTGCCAGCAGCCAGACTAGCGGGGGGCCGGAAAACATTCAGTACTTC.

This clonotype was seen a few times. The chain has TRBV5-6 and TRBJ2-7; D is ambiguous. The CDR3 length is 15 residues. Germline V gene data show CDR1 as SGHDT and CDR2 as YYEEEE. V shed 0 bases and J shed 2 bases, with 12 bases lying between them. CDR3 residues: CASSLAAQGPYEQYF. CDR3 DNA sequence: TGTGCCAGCAGCTTGGCGGCTCAAGGCCCCTACGAGCAGTACTTC.

This clonotype was seen a handful of times. This chain uses TRBV3-1 with TRBJ1-1; D is undetermined. The CDR3 is 12 amino acids. Germline V CDR1 and CDR2: LGHDT, YNNKEL (reference sequence). Trimming left V 4 bases short and J 0 bases short, with 3 bases between. This chain's CDR3 is CASSRLNTEAFF. CDR3 DNA sequence: TGTGCCAGCAGCCGTCTGAACACTGAAGCTTTCTTT.

In this sample, this clonotype turned up many times. The chain joins TRBV3-1 to TRBJ1-6; D ambiguous. This CDR3 region has 12 residues. CDR1 is LGHDT and CDR2 is YNNKEL in the germline V gene (reference sequence). The V end lost 6 bases, the J end lost 9 bases, and 9 bases lay between the germline ends. CDR3 protein: CASSLASSPLHF. DNA for the CDR3: TGTGCCAGCAGTCTAGCCAGTTCACCCCTCCACTTT.